This TCR beta chain was sequenced in a study of graft-versus-host responses after intestinal transplantation. TCRdb's table, derived via immunoSEQ multiplex PCR, lists solely in-frame clones and lacks some. The data hold 20,000 to 25,000 clones, with about a third observed a single time. Responders (roughly 200,000, CFSE-labeled) were co-plated with roughly 200,000 irradiated, violet-dye-labeled stimulators. The CDR3 contains 16 residues. The germline V gene encodes CDR1 SGHNT and CDR2 YYREEE (reference sequence). The V gene lost 3 bases and the J gene lost 5 bases, with 15 bases spanning the gap. By sample fraction, this clone is medium-sized.

This specimen consisted of alloreactive CD8+ T cells from a mixed lymphocyte reaction culture, obtained before intestinal transplant. The subset denotes: CFSE-low proliferating T cells sorted from roughly six-day pre-transplant mixed lymphocyte reaction (GvH or HvG direction). The chain employs TRBV5-4 and TRBJ1-6; no firm D call. The TCR sequence derives from a human patient who received an intestinal transplant. CDR3 nucleotides: TGTGCCAGCAGCTCTGACCAGGACGGGAATAATTCACCCCTCCACTTT. Translated: CASSSDQDGNNSPLHF.